This T cell receptor (beta chain) was documented in a study of cytomegalovirus exposure and HLA in healthy donors. Assay: immunoSEQ multiplex PCR; the TCRdb copy retains only in-frame clones and omits some. Among about 360,000 clones listed, more than 80% were seen once. Notes on this clone: The antigen is unknown.

The roughly 120-subject validation cohort, separate from the 666-subject first cohort, included the donors. The germline V gene has CDR1 MNHNS and CDR2 SASEGT. The J segment lost 4 bases and the V segment lost 3 bases, leaving 5 bases of the junction unmatched. The CDR3 has 14 amino acids. Study-level findings and limits: A few chains tied to CMV proved CMV antigen-specific in vitro.

The sequence was obtained from a woman under 30 in good health and CMV-seronegative. The chain has TRBV6-1 and TRBJ2-7; 8 nucleotides agree with TRBD1. Sequenced sample: PBMCs. The CDR3 DNA is TGTGCCAGCAGTGAGCCAGGACAGGGATACGAGCAGTACTTC. Translated: CASSEPGQGYEQYF.